These 16 T cell receptor beta chains share one sample of origin, sequenced in a study of early T cells in non-severe SARS-CoV-2 infection (dated by TCRdb to the early 2020s). The library was prepared using 5' RACE. The reads were generated on a NextSeq 500. TCRdb trimmed the raw reads at Q25, called clones with MiXCR and kept productive beta chains. Records with the same CDR3 protein are collapsed into one entry carrying the most frequent genes and DNA. This sample lists tens of thousands of distinct CDR3 sequences; about 16% were detected once. The ten largest make up roughly 4.3% of the sample. This material consisted of whole blood, taken at baseline. All receptors come from an adult who was a healthcare worker with PCR-confirmed SARS-CoV-2 infection or an uninfected control (not recorded which).

This clonotype has more than one count but fewer than ten. The chain has TRBV7-2 and TRBJ1-4, with D possibly TRBD1 on 5 matching bases. Germline V CDR1 and CDR2: SGHTA, FQGNSA. This CDR3 is built from 14 residues. Trimming pared 5 bases from V and 5 bases from J, leaving 12 bases between. The CDR3 spells CASSLDSMNEKLFF. The CDR3 DNA follows: TGTGCCAGCAGCCTCGACAGTATGAATGAAAAACTGTTTTTT.

This chain links TRBV5-1 with TRBJ2-3, with D tentatively TRBD1 (6 bases). CDR1 and CDR2 from the germline V gene are SGHRS and YFSETQ. Trimming removed 2 bases from V and 4 bases from J, with 17 bases in between. This CDR3 has 16 amino acids. The CDR3: CASSLQGDLIADTQYF. CDR3 in DNA: TGCGCCAGCAGCTTACAGGGTGATTTGATTGCAGATACGCAGTATTTT.

The chain couples TRBV30 to TRBJ2-2; no firm D call. This CDR3 contains 13 residues. Germline values: CDR1 GTSNPN, CDR2 SVGIG (reference sequence). Trimming pared 2 bases from V and 1 base from J, leaving 5 bases between. The CDR3 here is CAWSSENTGELFF. Here the CDR3 DNA reads TGTGCCTGGAGTTCCGAGAACACCGGGGAGCTGTTTTTT.

The chain employs TRBV7-8 and TRBJ2-3, with a possible D match to TRBD2 (7 bases). Germline assignment: CDR1 SGHVS and CDR2 FQNEAQ. There are 18 residues in the CDR3. V lost 0 bases, J lost 2 bases, and 18 bases lay in between. The CDR3 is CASSLARILRGHTDTQYF. The CDR3 bases are TGTGCCAGCAGCTTAGCGCGGATTTTGCGGGGGCACACAGATACGCAGTATTTT.

This clonotype was found many times. This chain joins TRBV28 and TRBJ2-7, with TRBD2 identical over 10 bases. Germline assignment: CDR1 MDHEN and CDR2 SYDVKM. After removal of 2 bases from V and 0 bases from J, the junction contained 4 bases not matched to a gene. The length of the CDR3 is 16 residues. In nucleotides, the CDR3 is TGTGCCAGCAGTTTAATGGCTAGCGGGAGCTCCTACGAGCAGTACTTC. Protein: CASSLMASGSSYEQYF. Full variable domain (remainder filled in from reference TRBV28 and TRBJ2-7): DVKVTQSSRYLVKRTGEKVFLECVQDMDHENMFWYRQDPGLGLRLIYFSYDVKMKEKGDIPEGYSVSREKKERFSLILESASTNQTSMYLCASSLMASGSSYEQYFGPGTRLTVT.

This clonotype has ten or more counts. The chain is built from TRBV7-6 and TRBJ1-1; 11 nucleotides align to TRBD1. Germline V CDR1 and CDR2: SGHVS, FNYEAQ. This CDR3 contains 16 residues. J was trimmed by 1 base and V by 6 bases; bases with no gene match: 7. The CDR3 loop is CASSMGQGVGNTEAFF. The DNA of the CDR3 is TGTGCCAGCAGTATGGGACAGGGGGTTGGGAACACTGAAGCTTTCTTT.

The sample holds a few counts of this clonotype. This rearrangement joins TRBV29-1 to TRBJ2-7, with 9 bases that match TRBD1. Unmatched junction bases numbered 9, after V lost 7 bases and J lost 2 bases. Germline-derived CDR1 and CDR2 are SQVTM and ANQGSEA. The CDR3 sequence is 14 residues long. Written as DNA, the CDR3 is TGCAGCGCTAGCCCGGGACAGGGTACCTACGAGCAGTACTTC. It codes for CSASPGQGTYEQYF.

The V call is TRBV28, the J call TRBJ2-7; TRBD1 matches at 12 bases. Germline values: CDR1 MDHEN, CDR2 SYDVKM. This CDR3 is 16 amino acids long. V dropped 4 bases and J dropped 9; count of bases not matched to a gene: 13. As DNA, the CDR3 is TGTGCCAGCAGTTCCGACCGGGACAGGGGGCTCGGAGGGCAGTACTTC. Encoded protein: CASSSDRDRGLGGQYF.

This clonotype was counted many times. The CDR3: CASTAGRTSTYEQYF. The CDR3 nucleotides read TGTGCCAGCACAGCGGGCCGGACATCAACCTACGAGCAGTACTTC. This rearrangement joins TRBV6-5 to TRBJ2-7; the D gene is possibly TRBD2 (6 bases). With 7 bases removed from V and 2 bases from J, the gap between germline ends came to 18 bases. The CDR3 consists of 15 residues. CDR1 and CDR2 from the germline V gene are MNHEY and SVGAGI.

This rearrangement joins TRBV11-2 to TRBJ1-1; perhaps TRBD1 as D (6 bases). Per the germline V gene, CDR1 is SGHAT and CDR2 is FQNNGV. The CDR3 loop spans 15 amino acids. V lost 5 bases to trimming and J lost 7 bases, with 20 bases between them. CDR3: CASSVGHHFGGEAFF. Written as DNA, the CDR3 is TGTGCCAGCAGCGTGGGACACCACTTCGGGGGTGAAGCTTTCTTT.

The V call is TRBV12-3 or TRBV12-4, the J call TRBJ1-5; D unresolved. The V end lost 7 bases, the J end lost 5 bases, and 12 bases lay between the germline ends. This CDR3 is 13 amino acids long. The CDR3 region is CASTWGGYQPQHF. The CDR3 DNA sequence: TGTGCCAGCACCTGGGGAGGCTATCAGCCCCAGCATTTT.

The rearrangement joins TRBV28 to TRBJ1-2, with D possibly matching TRBD1 (5 bases). The germline V gene has CDR1 MDHEN and CDR2 SYDVKM. CDR3 length: 16 residues. Trimming cost V 3 bases and J 6 bases, with 20 bases left between them. CDR3 bases: TGTGCCAGCAGTTTTGCAGGGAACGTTCTGGGCAATGGCTACACCTTC. Its translation: CASSFAGNVLGNGYTF.

There are many counts of this clonotype. The chain carries TRBV5-1 and TRBJ1-1; tentative D call: TRBD1 (5 bases). Germline V gives CDR1 SGHRS, CDR2 YFSETQ. The CDR3 covers 13 residues. The V and J ends lost 2 bases and 11 bases respectively, with 16 bases between them. CDR3 loop: CASSLRGDDVAFF. In DNA form, the CDR3 reads TGCGCCAGCAGCTTAAGGGGCGATGACGTGGCTTTCTTT.

This clonotype has a handful of counts. J is TRBJ2-2 and V is TRBV11-2; 10 nucleotides agree with TRBD2. The CDR3 covers 16 residues. Germline V gives CDR1 SGHAT, CDR2 FQNNGV. After removal of 4 bases from V and 3 bases from J, the junction contained 5 bases not matched to a gene. The CDR3 nucleotides read TGTGCCAGCAGCTCAAGCGGGGGGGCCGACACCGGGGAGCTGTTTTTT. Amino acids: CASSSSGGADTGELFF.

This sequence joins TRBV11-2 and TRBJ2-5; 7 nucleotides align to TRBD2. The CDR3 spans 16 residues. V dropped 5 bases and J dropped 3; count of bases not matched to a gene: 12. Germline V gene sequence: CDR1 SGHAT, CDR2 FQNNGV. CDR3 sequence: CASSLSHGEGEETQYF. The CDR3, as DNA: TGTGCCAGCAGCCTCTCTCATGGGGAGGGAGAAGAGACCCAGTACTTC.

The chain's CDR3 is CASRAEWGRTYEQYF. DNA for the CDR3: TGTGCCAGCCGGGCGGAATGGGGTCGCACCTACGAGCAGTACTTC. The rearrangement joins TRBV27 to TRBJ2-7, with unresolved D. Germline CDR1 reads MNHEY; CDR2 reads SMNVEV (reference sequence). This CDR3 has 15 residues. The ends were cut back, 8 bases at V and 2 bases at J, with 19 bases in the middle.